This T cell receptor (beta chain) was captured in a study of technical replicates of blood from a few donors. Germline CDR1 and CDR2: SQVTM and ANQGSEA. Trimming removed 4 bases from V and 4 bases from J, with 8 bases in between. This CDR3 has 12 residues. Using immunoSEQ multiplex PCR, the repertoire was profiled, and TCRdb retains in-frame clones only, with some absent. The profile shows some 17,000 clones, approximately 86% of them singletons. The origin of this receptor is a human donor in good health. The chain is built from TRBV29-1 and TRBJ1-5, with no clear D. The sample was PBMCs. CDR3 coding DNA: TGCAGCGTTGGGTCGGGGAATCAGCCCCAGCATTTT. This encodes CSVGSGNQPQHF.